This T cell receptor beta chain was obtained from a study of sequential checkpoint blockade in melanoma (dated by TCRdb to the late 2010s). In the study overall: Patients were assigned by 1:1 randomization to either first-line nivolumab followed by ipilimumab (arm A) or ipilimumab followed by nivolumab (arm B). Maintenance nivolumab came after both trial sequences. Overall results and qualifications from the work: The response-prediction model combining TCR metrics and mutation burden needs validation in larger, independent patient cohorts.

TCRbeta CDR3 regions were immunosequenced from genomic DNA with the immunoSEQ Assay. Before high-throughput sequencing, genomic DNA was amplified using bias-controlled multiplex PCR. As for how the authors treated the data: To quantify the absolute abundance of each unique TCRbeta CDR3 region, the sequences were collapsed and filtered. Clonality, defined as 1 minus Pielou's evenness, was calculated using productive rearrangements only. A previously published method was used to identify clones whose frequencies were significantly greater in on-treatment samples than in baseline samples. TCRdb took this table from immuneACCESS and kept in-frame rearrangements with V and J called. Such tables lack part of the clones; where checked against another copy, unresolved V genes explain under half of the gap, and the rest is unexplained. V and J calls plus clone size are reproduced from that table; the DNA served to infer D and trimming. This sample is represented by about 17,000 clones; roughly 71% of them were singletons. In total, the top ten clones hold 9.5% to 12% of the sample.

The treatment or condition label on this specimen signifies: randomized to nivolumab then ipilimumab (arm A) or the reverse (arm B). Prior DNA-damaging chemotherapy had not been received by any trial patient. On a FACS Aria II flow cytometer, live CD3+CD8+ cells that were negative for CD19 and CD56 were sorted from thawed PBMCs. Samples were obtained from patients with melanoma enrolled in CheckMate 064, a randomized, open-label phase II trial of sequential checkpoint blockade. Leukapheresis was used to collect peripheral blood mononuclear cells, which were then purified with Ficoll-Paque and frozen in human serum with roughly 10% DMSO. Immediately after sorting, the purity of sorted blood CD3+CD8+ cells was verified to be >98%, after which DNA was extracted. This clone was counted a single time. There is no known antigen for this receptor. No much larger clonotype is one base removed from it; base qualities were not supplied.

The receptor comes from a human donor with melanoma. The sequenced sample was CD8+ T cells sorted from blood (inferred from file names), obtained from a patient given nivolumab and ipilimumab in sequence.

The nucleotide sequence is TGTGCCAGCAGCTTCGGAGGAACCGGGGAGACCCAGTACTTC. It encodes CASSFGGTGETQYF. This chain joins TRBV7-9 to TRBJ2-5; matching of 5 bases hints at TRBD2 as the D gene. Taken from cysteine to phenylalanine, the CDR3 has 14 residues. Left in the record is the CDR3 DNA by itself, 42 bases read in frame from the first base. CDR1 is given as SEHNR and CDR2 as FQNEAQ, both from the germline V gene (reference sequence). V sheds 3 bases and J sheds 5 bases, leaving 13 bases between their ends.